Shown below are 24 T cell receptor beta chains from a single sample sequenced in a study of blood T cell repertoires in COVID-19. Repertoires were generated with immunoSEQ multiplex PCR, while TCRdb's copy carries only in-frame clones and drops some. This sample carries about 110,000 clones, around 79% of them seen once, and the ten largest clones take 20% to 25%. What was sequenced was peripheral blood. The receptors shown here come from a man aged 65 to 79 with active or convalescent COVID-19.

The chain links TRBV6-5 to TRBJ2-1, with 11 positions matching TRBD1. V lost 5 bases, J lost 5 bases, and 2 bases stayed unmatched. CDR1 is MNHEY, CDR2 SVGAGI, per germline. The CDR3 sequence is 14 residues long. The CDR3 loop is CASSRDRGNNEQFF. CDR3 sequence (DNA): TGTGCCAGCAGTCGGGACAGGGGGAACAATGAGCAGTTCTTC.

The J gene is TRBJ1-2, the V gene TRBV19; D is possibly TRBD1 (5 bases). Germline assignment: CDR1 LNHDA and CDR2 SQIVND (reference sequence). This CDR3 comprises 13 residues. V lost 3 bases to trimming and J lost 4 bases, with 9 bases between them. CDR3: CASSILGPYGYTF. The CDR3 DNA follows: TGTGCCAGTAGTATCTTGGGGCCCTATGGCTACACCTTC.

V usage is TRBV30 and J usage is TRBJ2-3; 8 bases line up with TRBD2. The length of the CDR3 is 15 residues. Germline CDR1 GTSNPN, CDR2 SVGIG (reference sequence). With V trimmed by 0 bases and J by 3 bases, 5 bases remained unmatched. CDR3 DNA: TGTGCCTGGAGTGTACGAGCGGGAGCTACAGATACGCAGTATTTT. Its protein is CAWSVRAGATDTQYF.

J is TRBJ2-1 and V is TRBV9; D perhaps matches TRBD2 (5 bases). Germline values: CDR1 SGDLS, CDR2 YYNGEE. CDR3 length: 16 residues. The V and J ends lost 6 bases and 0 bases respectively, with 16 bases between them. CDR3 nucleotides: TGTGCCAGCACCCCGACCGGGATCAACTCCTACAATGAGCAGTTCTTC. It specifies CASTPTGINSYNEQFF.

The chain has TRBV5-1 and TRBJ1-1, with D possibly matching TRBD1 (6 bases). Trimming took off 2 bases at V and 5 bases at J, with 13 bases between the two ends. The CDR3 runs to 14 residues. Looked up from germline, CDR1 is SGHRS and CDR2 is YFSETQ. The CDR3 sequence is CASSLEGVFTEAFF. The CDR3, as DNA: TGCGCCAGCAGCTTAGAGGGGGTATTTACTGAAGCTTTCTTT.

Notes on this clone: The identical CDR3 is also encoded by other nucleotide sequences in the sample. V gene TRBV5-1 combines with J gene TRBJ2-5; TRBD2 agrees at 9 bases. The J segment lost 2 bases and the V segment lost 0 bases, leaving 2 bases of the junction unmatched. Germline V gene data show CDR1 as SGHRS and CDR2 as YFSETQ. The CDR3 is 15 amino acids. Here the CDR3 reads CASSLGLAGQETQYF. The CDR3 DNA is TGCGCCAGCAGCTTGGGGCTAGCGGGGCAAGAGACCCAGTACTTC.

The chain recombines TRBV5-1 with TRBJ2-5; 12 bases match TRBD1. CDR1 is SGHRS, CDR2 YFSETQ, per germline. The CDR3 is 17 amino acids. With V trimmed by 2 bases and J by 4 bases, 9 bases remained unmatched. CDR3 residues: CASSFGPMGQGAETQYF. CDR3 coding DNA: TGCGCCAGCAGCTTCGGCCCCATGGGACAGGGGGCAGAGACCCAGTACTTC. The full variable domain, its missing parts supplied by reference TRBV5-1 and TRBJ2-5, is KAGVTQTPRYLIKTRGQQVTLSCSPISGHRSVSWYQQTPGQGLQFLFEYFSETQRNKGNFPGRFSGRQFSNSRSEMNVSTLELGDSALYLCASSFGPMGQGAETQYFGPGTRLLVL.

The genes are TRBV27 and TRBJ2-1; maybe TRBD2 (7 bases). Trimming stripped 9 bases from V and 2 bases from J, with 20 bases between. Per germline, CDR1 MNHEY and CDR2 SMNVEV (reference sequence). The length of the CDR3 is 16 residues. The CDR3 DNA reads as TGTGCCAGTTCGCGAGGGGGACTAATCGCCTACAATGAGCAGTTCTTC. Translation gives CASSRGGLIAYNEQFF.

This clone is a singleton in its sample. The rearrangement uses TRBV6-5 and TRBJ2-2, with 8 positions matching TRBD2. CDR3 length: 12 residues. Germline-derived CDR1 and CDR2 are MNHEY and SVGAGI. The CDR3 loop reads CAAREGPGELFF. CDR3 DNA sequence: TGTGCAGCTCGGGAGGGCCCCGGGGAGCTGTTTTTT.

V and J are TRBV5-6 and TRBJ2-2; the match to TRBD1 covers 10 bases. The V and J ends lost 7 bases and 5 bases, in that order; junction bases with no gene match: 14. The CDR3 length is 17 residues. Looked up from germline, CDR1 is SGHDT and CDR2 is YYEEEE. This chain's CDR3 is CASSRRRGQGYTGELFF. The CDR3 DNA follows: TGTGCCAGCTCCCGTCGACGGGGACAGGGGTATACCGGGGAGCTGTTTTTT.

The CDR3 loop is CASSSPGTSGRAPTDTQYF. The CDR3 DNA is TGTGCCAGCAGCTCGCCAGGGACTAGCGGGAGGGCCCCCACAGATACGCAGTATTTT. V and J are TRBV7-9 and TRBJ2-3; 16 nucleotides match TRBD2. CDR1 and CDR2 from the germline V gene are SEHNR and FQNEAQ (reference sequence). The CDR3 sequence is 19 residues long. J gave up 2 bases and V 4 bases, and 9 bases lay outside the gene matches.

The DNA for the CDR3 is TGTGCCAGTAGTATCCCGGACAGGGCACGGATCTCTAATAGCAATCAGCCCCAGCATTTT. Its protein product is CASSIPDRARISNSNQPQHF. This chain links TRBV19 with TRBJ1-5, with 8 bases aligning to TRBD1. The CDR3 extends over 20 amino acids. V was pared by 3 bases and J by 0 bases, with 16 bases of the junction left unmatched. Germline loops: CDR1 LNHDA, CDR2 SQIVND (reference sequence).

This chain connects TRBV6-5 to TRBJ2-7, with D tentatively TRBD2 (7 bases). The ends were cut back, 2 bases at V and 2 bases at J, with 16 bases in the middle. CDR3 size: 16 residues. CDR1 is MNHEY, CDR2 SVGAGI, per germline. CDR3 amino acids: CASSYRPEGGAYEQYF. Written as DNA, the CDR3 is TGTGCCAGCAGTTACCGACCAGAAGGGGGGGCCTACGAGCAGTACTTC.

In this sample, this clone turned up a few times. The V call is TRBV11-2, the J call TRBJ1-4, with 8 bases matching TRBD1. This CDR3 has 18 residues. The ends lost 4 bases at V and 5 bases at J; junction bases unmatched: 15. Germline lookup yields CDR1 SGHAT and CDR2 FQNNGV. CDR3 coding DNA: TGTGCCAGCAGCTCACATCACAGGGGGAGGTTTGGGAATGAAAAACTGTTTTTT. As protein: CASSSHHRGRFGNEKLFF.

This clone was seen only once. This sequence joins TRBV7-9 and TRBJ2-7, with D unclear. The CDR3 is 12 residues long. Trimming cost V 1 base and J 9 bases, with 10 bases left between them. Germline CDR1 and CDR2: SEHNR and FQNEAQ (reference sequence). The DNA of the CDR3 is TGTGCCAGCAGCTTAGAGGAGCATTGGCAGTACTTC. This encodes CASSLEEHWQYF.

The J gene is TRBJ2-3, the V gene TRBV7-2, with D possibly being TRBD1 (5 bases). CDR1 SGHTA and CDR2 FQGNSA come from the germline V gene. V lost 5 bases to trimming and J lost 2 bases, with 8 bases between them. The CDR3 extends over 13 amino acids. This CDR3 reads CASSRQYTDTQYF. The CDR3 nucleotides are TGTGCCAGCAGCCGACAGTACACAGATACGCAGTATTTT.

A few counts support this clone. The V and J genes are TRBV7-3 and TRBJ1-2, with D possibly matching TRBD1 (5 bases). The germline V and J ends were trimmed by 1 base and 3 bases, with 9 bases remaining between them. CDR3 size: 14 residues. Germline-derived CDR1 and CDR2 are SGHTA and FQGTGA. The DNA of the CDR3 is TGTGCCAGCAGCTTAAGCGTAGGGGACTATGGCTACACCTTC. Protein sequence: CASSLSVGDYGYTF.

The gene calls are TRBV28 and TRBJ2-5; 10 nucleotides agree with TRBD1. The CDR3 length is 14 residues. Germline values: CDR1 MDHEN, CDR2 SYDVKM. Trimming cost V 5 bases and J 5 bases; bases outside gene matches: 5. CDR3 nucleotide sequence: TGTGCCAGCAGTAGACAGGGGGCCGTGGAGACCCAGTACTTC. Amino acid sequence: CASSRQGAVETQYF. Complete variable domain (other parts from reference TRBV28 and TRBJ2-5): DVKVTQSSRYLVKRTGEKVFLECVQDMDHENMFWYRQDPGLGLRLIYFSYDVKMKEKGDIPEGYSVSREKKERFSLILESASTNQTSMYLCASSRQGAVETQYFGPGTRLLVL.

This clone has more than one count but fewer than ten. The chain combines TRBV6-5 with TRBJ1-6, with 9 bases identical to TRBD1. Germline lookup yields CDR1 MNHEY and CDR2 SVGAGI. CDR3 size: 13 residues. J lost 9 bases, V lost 6 bases, and 3 bases had no gene match. The CDR3 sequence is CASSSQGASPLHF. The CDR3 nucleotides read TGTGCCAGCAGCTCACAGGGGGCTTCACCCCTCCACTTT.

This chain's CDR3 is CASSFPQGTMETQYF. CDR3 DNA: TGTGCCAGCAGCTTCCCACAGGGTACAATGGAGACCCAGTACTTC. The V and J genes are TRBV6-6 and TRBJ2-5, with D maybe TRBD1 (6 bases). The CDR3 spans 15 residues. V was trimmed by 6 bases and J by 5 bases, leaving 19 bases between them. Germline V lookup: CDR1 MNHNY, CDR2 SVGAGI (reference sequence).

With regard to this clone: An end of the junction does not agree with germline; a read error may underlie this. The DNA for the CDR3 is TGTGCCAGCTCCCTACCTTCGACAGGGGGGTATGGCTACATCTTC. It specifies CASSLPSTGGYGYIF. The J gene is TRBJ1-2, the V gene TRBV28; TRBD1 agrees at 9 bases. CDR1 MDHEN and CDR2 SYDVKM come from the germline V gene. The CDR3 is made up of 15 amino acids.

This clone was counted ten times or more. The J gene is TRBJ2-3, the V gene TRBV30; D remains ambiguous. Germline loops: CDR1 GTSNPN, CDR2 SVGIG (reference sequence). V was trimmed by 0 bases and J by 2 bases, leaving 9 bases between them. This CDR3 is built from 14 residues. CDR3 in amino acids: CAWSVPGSTDTQYF. CDR3 DNA: TGTGCCTGGAGTGTACCGGGTTCCACAGATACGCAGTATTTT.

V gene TRBV6-4 combines with J gene TRBJ2-1, with a weak D call TRBD2 (5 bases). V was trimmed by 5 bases and J by 9 bases, leaving 14 bases between them. Germline CDR1 MRHNA, CDR2 SNTAGT. The CDR3 covers 13 residues. In DNA form, the CDR3 reads TGTGCCAGCAGTCTCTCAGGACTGGGTGAGCAGTTCTTC. Translated: CASSLSGLGEQFF.

The chain couples TRBV27 to TRBJ1-2; D is uncertain. Germline values: CDR1 MNHEY, CDR2 SMNVEV (reference sequence). Between the trimmed V and J ends, which lost 4 bases and 4 bases, there was a span of 13 bases. CDR3 length: 14 residues. The DNA of the CDR3 is TGTGCCAGCAGTTCCCTCGGGGAGGGCTATGGCTACACCTTC. Translating it yields CASSSLGEGYGYTF.